The T cell receptor beta chain under discussion was sequenced for a study of vaccination effects on CD4 cells after COVID-19. This table comes from immunoSEQ multiplex PCR, and its TCRdb copy is limited to in-frame clones, with some not included. This sample yields 35,000 to 50,000 clones, of which approximately 70% are seen a single time; roughly 25% belongs to the top ten. This clone was detected only a few times. Its antigen is unknown. Viral peptide pools were used in the ViraFEST assay to expand antigen-specific CD4+ T cells, and sequencing came afterward. Cultured cells yielded isolated CD4+ T cells after around 9 days. According to the study, vaccine recipients showed no prior SARS-CoV-2 infection and negative nucleocapsid antibodies. This CDR3 contains 14 residues. The germline gives CDR1 MNHEY, CDR2 SVGEGT. The V gene lost 2 bases and the J gene lost 4 bases, with 11 bases spanning the gap.

This clonotype originated in a human donor who received a COVID-19 vaccine. Sequences were derived from CD4+ T cells from PBMCs cultured with HCoV-OC43 spike peptides, sampled before COVID-19 vaccination. Subset noted: HCoV-OC43 spike overlapping peptide pool stimulation. V is TRBV6-2 or TRBV6-3 and J is TRBJ1-1, with D uncertain. Here the CDR3 reads CASSYDGRSTEAFF. The CDR3 nucleotides read TGTGCCAGCAGTTACGACGGGAGGAGCACTGAAGCTTTCTTT.